This TCR beta chain was profiled in a study of TIL therapy for anti-PD-1-resistant metastatic lung cancer. Turning to the study itself: Most patients had lung adenocarcinoma; a few tumors were EGFR-mutant, two ALK-rearranged; half smoked currently or formerly.

This was the immunoSEQ v3 assay. Each library reached 1.5 million to 2.5 million read pairs, or about 5-6.5 million at deep level. TCRdb's copy holds only in-frame clones and misses some; the assay was immunoSEQ multiplex PCR. Of about 48,000 clones listed, less than 75% are singletons. Germline CDR1 LNHDA, CDR2 SQIVND (reference sequence). The CDR3 consists of 14 residues. V shed 5 bases and J 8 bases; nucleotides not matched to a gene: 9. Indicated time point: pre-treatment sample, taken before nivolumab and TIL therapy. Most excised metastases sampled were pleural nodules or supraclavicular lymph nodes. Tumors were harvested before any PD-1/PD-L1 blockade.

The gene calls are TRBV19 and TRBJ2-7; 10 nucleotides match TRBD2. Source: tumor tissue, taken at baseline. This sequence was found in a person aged 25 to 80 with non-small cell lung cancer. DNA of the CDR3: TGTGCCAGTAGTGTTAGCGGGAGGTTTGAAAAGCAGTACTTC. This translates into CASSVSGRFEKQYF.